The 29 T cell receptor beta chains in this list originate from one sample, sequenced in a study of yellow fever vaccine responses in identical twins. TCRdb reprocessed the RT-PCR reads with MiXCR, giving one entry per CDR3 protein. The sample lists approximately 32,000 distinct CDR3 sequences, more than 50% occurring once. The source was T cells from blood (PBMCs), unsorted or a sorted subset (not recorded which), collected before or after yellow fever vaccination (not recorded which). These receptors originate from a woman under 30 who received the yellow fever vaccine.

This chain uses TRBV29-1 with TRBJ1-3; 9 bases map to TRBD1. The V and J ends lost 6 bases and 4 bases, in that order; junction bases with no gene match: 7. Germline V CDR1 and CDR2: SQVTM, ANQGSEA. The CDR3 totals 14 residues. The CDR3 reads CSVLHTGGGNTIYF. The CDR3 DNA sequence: TGCAGCGTCTTACACACAGGGGGCGGAAACACCATATATTTT.

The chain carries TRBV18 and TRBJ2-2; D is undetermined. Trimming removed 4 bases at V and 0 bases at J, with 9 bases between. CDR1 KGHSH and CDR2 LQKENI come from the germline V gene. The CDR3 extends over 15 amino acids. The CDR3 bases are TGTGCCAGCTCACATGAGTACTCGAACACCGGGGAGCTGTTTTTT. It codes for CASSHEYSNTGELFF.

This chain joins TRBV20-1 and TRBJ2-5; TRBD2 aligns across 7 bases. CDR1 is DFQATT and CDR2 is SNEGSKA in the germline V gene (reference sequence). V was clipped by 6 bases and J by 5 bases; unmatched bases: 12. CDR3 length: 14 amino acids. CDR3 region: CSAPPSGTMETQYF. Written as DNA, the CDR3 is TGCAGTGCCCCACCTAGCGGTACTATGGAGACCCAGTACTTC.

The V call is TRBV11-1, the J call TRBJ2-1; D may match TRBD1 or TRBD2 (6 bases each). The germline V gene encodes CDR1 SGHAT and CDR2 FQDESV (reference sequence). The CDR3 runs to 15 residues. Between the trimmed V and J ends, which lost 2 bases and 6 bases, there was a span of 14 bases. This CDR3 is CASSLTPGASNEQFF. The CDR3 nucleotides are TGTGCCAGCAGCTTAACGCCGGGGGCCAGCAATGAGCAGTTCTTC.

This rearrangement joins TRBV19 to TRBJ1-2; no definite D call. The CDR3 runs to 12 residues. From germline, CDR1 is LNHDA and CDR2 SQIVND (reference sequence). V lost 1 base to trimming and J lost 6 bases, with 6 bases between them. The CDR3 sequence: CASSIVAHGYTF. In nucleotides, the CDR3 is TGTGCCAGTAGTATAGTTGCCCATGGCTACACCTTC.

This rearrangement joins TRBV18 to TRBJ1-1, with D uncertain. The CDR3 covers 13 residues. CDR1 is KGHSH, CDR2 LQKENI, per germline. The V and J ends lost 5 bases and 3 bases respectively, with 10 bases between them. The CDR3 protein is CASSNSPDTEAFF. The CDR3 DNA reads TGTGCCAGCTCAAATTCTCCGGACACTGAAGCTTTCTTT.

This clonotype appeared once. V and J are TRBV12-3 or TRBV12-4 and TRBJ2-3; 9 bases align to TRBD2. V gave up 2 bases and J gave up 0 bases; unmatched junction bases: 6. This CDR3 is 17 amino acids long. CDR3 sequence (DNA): TGTGCCAGCAGTTTACACGGAGCGGGGGGAAGCACAGATACGCAGTATTTT. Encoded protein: CASSLHGAGGSTDTQYF.

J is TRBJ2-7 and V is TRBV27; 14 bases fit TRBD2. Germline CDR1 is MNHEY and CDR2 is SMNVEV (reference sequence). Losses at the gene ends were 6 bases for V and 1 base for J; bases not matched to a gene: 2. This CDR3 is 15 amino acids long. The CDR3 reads CASRGTSGGSYEQYF. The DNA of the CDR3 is TGTGCCAGCAGAGGGACTAGCGGGGGATCCTACGAGCAGTACTTC.

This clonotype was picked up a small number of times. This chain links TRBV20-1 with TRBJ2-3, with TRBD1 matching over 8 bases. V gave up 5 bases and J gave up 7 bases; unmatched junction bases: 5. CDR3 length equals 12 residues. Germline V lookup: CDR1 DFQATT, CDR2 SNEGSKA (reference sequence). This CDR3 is CSAGQGANTQYF. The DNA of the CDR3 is TGCAGTGCTGGACAGGGTGCGAATACGCAGTATTTT.

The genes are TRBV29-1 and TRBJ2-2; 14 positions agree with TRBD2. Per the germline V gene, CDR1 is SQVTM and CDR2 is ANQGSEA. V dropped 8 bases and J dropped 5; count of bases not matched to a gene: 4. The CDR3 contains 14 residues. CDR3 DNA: TGCAGCACCAGACTAGCGGGAGGGACCGGGGAGCTGTTTTTT. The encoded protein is CSTRLAGGTGELFF.

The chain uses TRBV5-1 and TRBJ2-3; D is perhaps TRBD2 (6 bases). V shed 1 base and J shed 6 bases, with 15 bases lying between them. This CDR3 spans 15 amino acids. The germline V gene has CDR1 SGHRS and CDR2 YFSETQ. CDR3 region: CASSLTGVHRDTQYF. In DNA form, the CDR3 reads TGCGCCAGCAGCTTGACGGGGGTACATCGGGATACGCAGTATTTT.

CDR3 residues: CASTGTSGTYNEQFF. CDR3 sequence (DNA): TGTGCCAGCACCGGGACTAGCGGGACCTACAATGAGCAGTTCTTC. J is TRBJ2-1 and V is TRBV6-1, with 13 nucleotides matching TRBD2. The CDR3 length is 15 residues. With 7 bases clipped from V and 2 bases from J, the junction kept 2 bases outside the gene matches. Germline V gene sequence: CDR1 MNHNS, CDR2 SASEGT.

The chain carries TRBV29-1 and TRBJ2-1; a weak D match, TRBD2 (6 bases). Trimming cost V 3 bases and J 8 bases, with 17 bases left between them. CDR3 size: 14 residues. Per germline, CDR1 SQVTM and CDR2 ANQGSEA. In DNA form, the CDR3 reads TGCAGCGTTGAGGAGGGCCTCCTGGTGGATGAGCAGTTCTTC. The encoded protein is CSVEEGLLVDEQFF.

CDR3: CASSPTGTTYNEQFF. The CDR3 nucleotides are TGTGCCAGCTCACCGACCGGGACAACCTACAATGAGCAGTTCTTC. The V and J genes are TRBV18 and TRBJ2-1; D is possibly TRBD1 (6 bases). Germline V gives CDR1 KGHSH, CDR2 LQKENI. V gave up 3 bases and J gave up 2 bases, with 11 bases separating them. The CDR3 extends over 15 amino acids.

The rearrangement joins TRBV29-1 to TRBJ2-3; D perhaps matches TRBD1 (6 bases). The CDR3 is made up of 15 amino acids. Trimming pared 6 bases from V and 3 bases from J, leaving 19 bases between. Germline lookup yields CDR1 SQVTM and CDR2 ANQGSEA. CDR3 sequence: CSVGHQGFGTDTQYF. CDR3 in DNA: TGCAGCGTGGGACACCAGGGGTTCGGTACAGATACGCAGTATTTT.

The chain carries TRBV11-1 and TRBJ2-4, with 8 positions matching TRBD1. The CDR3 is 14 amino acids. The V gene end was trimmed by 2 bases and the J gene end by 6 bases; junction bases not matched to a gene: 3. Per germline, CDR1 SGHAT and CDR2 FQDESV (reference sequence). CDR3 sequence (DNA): TGTGCCAGCAGCTTATTAGGACAGGGAAACATTCAGTACTTC. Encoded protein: CASSLLGQGNIQYF. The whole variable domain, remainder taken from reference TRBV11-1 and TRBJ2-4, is EAEVAQSPRYKITEKSQAVAFWCDPISGHATLYWYRQILGQGPELLVQFQDESVVDDSQLPKDRFSAERLKGVDSTLKIQPAELGDSAMYLCASSLLGQGNIQYFGAGTRLSVL.

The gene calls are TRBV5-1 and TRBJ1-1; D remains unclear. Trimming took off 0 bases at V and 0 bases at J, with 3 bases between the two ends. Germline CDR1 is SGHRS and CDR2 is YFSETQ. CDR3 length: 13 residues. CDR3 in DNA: TGCGCCAGCAGCTTGGAAATGAACACTGAAGCTTTCTTT. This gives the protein CASSLEMNTEAFF. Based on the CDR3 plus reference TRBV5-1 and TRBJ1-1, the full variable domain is KAGVTQTPRYLIKTRGQQVTLSCSPISGHRSVSWYQQTPGQGLQFLFEYFSETQRNKGNFPGRFSGRQFSNSRSEMNVSTLELGDSALYLCASSLEMNTEAFFGQGTRLTVV.

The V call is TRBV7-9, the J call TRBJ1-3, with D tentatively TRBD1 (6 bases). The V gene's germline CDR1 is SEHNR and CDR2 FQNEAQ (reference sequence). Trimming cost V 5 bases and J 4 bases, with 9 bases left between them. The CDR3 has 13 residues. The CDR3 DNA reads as TGTGCCAGCAGCGGACAGCGCGGAAACACCATATATTTT. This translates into CASSGQRGNTIYF.

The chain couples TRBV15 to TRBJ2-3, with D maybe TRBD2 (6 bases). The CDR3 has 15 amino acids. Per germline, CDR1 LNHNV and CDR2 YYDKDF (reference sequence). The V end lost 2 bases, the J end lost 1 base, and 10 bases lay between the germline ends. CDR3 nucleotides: TGTGCCACCAGCAGATATAGCGGAGGCACAGATACGCAGTATTTT. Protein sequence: CATSRYSGGTDTQYF.

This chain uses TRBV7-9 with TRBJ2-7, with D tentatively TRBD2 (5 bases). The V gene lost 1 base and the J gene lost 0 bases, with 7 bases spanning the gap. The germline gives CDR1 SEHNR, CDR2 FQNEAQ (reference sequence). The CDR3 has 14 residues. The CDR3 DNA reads TGTGCCAGCAGCTTAGTGGGGAGCTCCTACGAGCAGTACTTC. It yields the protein CASSLVGSSYEQYF.

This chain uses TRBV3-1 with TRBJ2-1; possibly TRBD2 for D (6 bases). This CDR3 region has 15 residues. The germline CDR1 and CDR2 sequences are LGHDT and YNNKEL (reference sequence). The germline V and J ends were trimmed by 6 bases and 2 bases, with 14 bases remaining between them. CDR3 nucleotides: TGTGCCAGCAGGAACGACGGGAGCACCTACAATGAGCAGTTCTTC. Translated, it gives CASRNDGSTYNEQFF.

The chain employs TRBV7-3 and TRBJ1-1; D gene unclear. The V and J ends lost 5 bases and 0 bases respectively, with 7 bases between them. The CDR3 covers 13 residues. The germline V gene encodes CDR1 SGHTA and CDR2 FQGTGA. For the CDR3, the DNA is TGTGCCAGCAGCAACCAGATGAACACTGAAGCTTTCTTT. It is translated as CASSNQMNTEAFF.

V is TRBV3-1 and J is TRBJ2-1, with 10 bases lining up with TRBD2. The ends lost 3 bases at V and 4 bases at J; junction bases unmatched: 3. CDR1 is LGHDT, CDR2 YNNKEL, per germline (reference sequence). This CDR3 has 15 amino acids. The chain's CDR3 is CASSQASGSYNEQFF. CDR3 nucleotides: TGTGCCAGCAGCCAGGCTAGCGGGAGTTACAATGAGCAGTTCTTC.

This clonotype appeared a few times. The CDR3 nucleotides read TGTGCCAGCAGAGCCTGGGGACAGGGCAATGAGCAGTTCTTC. Translated: CASRAWGQGNEQFF. The gene calls are TRBV2 and TRBJ2-1; 9 bases are a match to TRBD1. The germline gives CDR1 SNHLY, CDR2 FYNNEI. This CDR3 has 14 residues. The V segment lost 6 bases and the J segment 6 bases; nucleotides outside the gene matches: 6.

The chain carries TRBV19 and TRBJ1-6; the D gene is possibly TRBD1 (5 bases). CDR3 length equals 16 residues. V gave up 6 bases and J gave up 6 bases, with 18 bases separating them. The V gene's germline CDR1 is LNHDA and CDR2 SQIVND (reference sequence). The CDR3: CASSHERGFGNSPLHF. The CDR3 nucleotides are TGTGCCAGTAGCCACGAGAGGGGATTTGGTAATTCACCCCTCCACTTT.

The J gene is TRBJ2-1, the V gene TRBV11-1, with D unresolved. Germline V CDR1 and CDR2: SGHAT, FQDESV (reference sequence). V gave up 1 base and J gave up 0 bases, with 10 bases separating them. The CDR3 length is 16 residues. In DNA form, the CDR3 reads TGTGCCAGCAGCTTAGTTCGGAGTTACTCCTACAATGAGCAGTTCTTC. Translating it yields CASSLVRSYSYNEQFF.

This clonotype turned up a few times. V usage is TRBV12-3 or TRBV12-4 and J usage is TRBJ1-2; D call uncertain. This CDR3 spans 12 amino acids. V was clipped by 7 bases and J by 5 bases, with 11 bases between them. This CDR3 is CASTIPQYGYTF. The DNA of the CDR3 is TGTGCCAGCACCATACCCCAGTATGGCTACACCTTC.

CDR3 DNA: TGTGCCACCAGCAGAGATAGGAAGAGGAATGAGCAGTTCTTC. Residues: CATSRDRKRNEQFF. The V gene is TRBV15, the J gene TRBJ2-1; the D is unclear. The V end lost 0 bases, the J end lost 7 bases, and 10 bases lay between the germline ends. This CDR3 has 14 residues. The germline CDR1 and CDR2 sequences are LNHNV and YYDKDF (reference sequence).

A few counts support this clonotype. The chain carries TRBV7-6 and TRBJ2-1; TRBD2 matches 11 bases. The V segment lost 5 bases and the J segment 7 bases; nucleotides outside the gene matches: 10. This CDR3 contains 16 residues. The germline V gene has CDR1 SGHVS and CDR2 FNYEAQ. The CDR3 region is CASSLHPSGGQNEQFF. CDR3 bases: TGTGCCAGCAGCCTCCATCCTAGCGGGGGGCAAAATGAGCAGTTCTTC. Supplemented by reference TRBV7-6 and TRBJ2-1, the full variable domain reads GAGVSQSPRYKVTKRGQDVALRCDPISGHVSLYWYRQALGQGPEFLTYFNYEAQQDKSGLPNDRFSAERPEGSISTLTIQRTEQRDSAMYRCASSLHPSGGQNEQFFGPGTRLTVL.